This TCR beta chain was retrieved from a study of blood T cell repertoires in COVID-19. Study-level information: Spain, Italy and the United States supplied samples that represented acute and convalescent COVID-19. From T cells, B-cell-depleted T cells, or PBMCs came the material, which was cDNA or gDNA.

Original methodology: The assay estimated nucleated cells by amplifying reference gene primers. This table comes from immunoSEQ multiplex PCR, and its TCRdb copy is limited to in-frame clones, with some not included. V and J calls and clone size are those listed in that table; D and trimming were worked out from the DNA. The data show tens of thousands of clones, 89% seen once. The CDR3 is 16 residues long. Germline V lookup: CDR1 MNHEY, CDR2 SVGEGT. V shed 5 bases, J shed 0 bases, and the junction held 7 bases outside the gene matches. This clonotype was obtained from a man aged 60 to 75 with active COVID-19. Sequenced sample: peripheral blood. The V call is TRBV6-2 or TRBV6-3, the J call TRBJ1-3, with 7 nucleotides matching TRBD1. The CDR3 nucleotides read TGTGCCAGCAGTGATTACAGGGGCGACTCTGGAAACACCATATATTTT. Translated, it gives CASSDYRGDSGNTIYF.